These 23 T cell receptor beta chains originate from one sample sequenced in a study of molecular identifiers for immune sequencing clone quantification (dated by TCRdb to 2016 to 2019). The library came from PCR. The run used an Illumina MiSeq. In-frame beta chains were kept once TCRdb had trimmed the public reads at Q25 with fastp and called clones with MiXCR. Entries that share a CDR3 protein sequence are merged under the most common genes and DNA. The sample table contains about 39,000 distinct CDR3 sequences; only one count was recorded for about 18% of them. 5.5% to 7.5% of the sample rests with the top ten. Sequenced material: naive CD8+ T cells from blood, with Jurkat cell RNA spiked in. The cell subset or site label, read with the paper, signifies: FACS-sorted CD8+CD4-CCR7+CD45RA+ naive T cells. Every receptor here comes from a human donor in good health. Some libraries in this study had Jurkat cell RNA spiked in.

In its sample, this clonotype was seen many times. The chain couples TRBV12-5 to TRBJ1-5; the D is unclear. V gave up 0 bases and J gave up 6 bases, with 12 bases separating them. Germline CDR1 reads LGHNT; CDR2 reads FRNRAP. The CDR3 sequence is 15 residues long. DNA for the CDR3: TGTGCTAGTGGTTTGGTAAAGGAGGGATTTCAGCCCCAGCATTTT. Its protein product is CASGLVKEGFQPQHF. Together with reference TRBV12-5 and TRBJ1-5, the CDR3 gives the full variable domain: DARVTQTPRHKVTEMGQEVTMRCQPILGHNTVFWYRQTMMQGLELLAYFRNRAPLDDSGMPKDRFSAEMPDATLATLKIQPSEPRDSAVYFCASGLVKEGFQPQHFGDGTRLSIL.

This clonotype was seen at least ten times. The rearrangement links TRBV20-1 to TRBJ1-2; 9 bases align to TRBD1. Germline V CDR1 and CDR2: DFQATT, SNEGSKA (reference sequence). The junction had 12 bases not matched to a gene; V was cut back by 3 bases and J by 4 bases. This CDR3 contains 16 residues. The CDR3: CSARLLTGGRGYGYTF. The CDR3 DNA sequence: TGCAGTGCTAGGCTCCTCACAGGGGGCAGGGGCTATGGCTACACCTTC.

The table lists this clonotype with a few counts. The rearrangement joins TRBV7-9 to TRBJ2-1, with a possible D match to TRBD1 (5 bases). This CDR3 has 13 amino acids. Germline V gene sequence: CDR1 SEHNR, CDR2 FQNEAQ (reference sequence). Deletions cut 7 bases from V and 4 bases from J, with 11 bases between. CDR3 DNA: TGTGCCAGCACCCAGGGTCTTTACAATGAGCAGTTCTTC. It translates to CASTQGLYNEQFF.

This clonotype was observed at least ten times. The chain recombines TRBV7-9 with TRBJ2-7; 7 nucleotides agree with TRBD1. Germline CDR1 reads SEHNR; CDR2 reads FQNEAQ (reference sequence). V lost 5 bases and J lost 2; bases outside the gene matches: 6. The CDR3 contains 14 residues. The chain's CDR3 is CASSPGQYAYEQYF. The CDR3 DNA follows: TGTGCCAGCAGCCCGGGACAGTACGCCTACGAGCAGTACTTC.

Many counts were recorded for this clonotype. The chain uses TRBV28 and TRBJ2-3; TRBD2 agrees at 13 bases. The CDR3 length is 18 residues. V shed 5 bases, J shed 5 bases, and the junction held 13 bases outside the gene matches. Germline V gene data show CDR1 as MDHEN and CDR2 as SYDVKM. The CDR3 loop reads CASSPRSGLAGAGDTQYF. Written as DNA, the CDR3 is TGTGCCAGCAGTCCTCGGAGCGGACTAGCGGGAGCTGGAGATACGCAGTATTTT.

This clonotype came up many times. The chain joins TRBV7-9 to TRBJ2-7; D call uncertain. Trimming pared 4 bases from V and 2 bases from J, leaving 12 bases between. The CDR3 runs to 14 residues. CDR1 is SEHNR and CDR2 is FQNEAQ in the germline V gene (reference sequence). CDR3 nucleotide sequence: TGTGCCAGCAGCTCCCCCAGTAGAGCCTACGAGCAGTACTTC. Translated: CASSSPSRAYEQYF.

This clonotype has at least ten counts. The chain carries TRBV29-1 and TRBJ2-3; 8 positions match TRBD1. V shed 3 bases and J 2 bases; nucleotides not matched to a gene: 4. The germline CDR1 and CDR2 sequences are SQVTM and ANQGSEA. The CDR3 runs 14 residues. CDR3 residues: CSVDRTGITDTQYF. In DNA form, the CDR3 reads TGCAGCGTTGATAGGACAGGGATCACAGATACGCAGTATTTT.

This clonotype was detected many times. The chain uses TRBV9 and TRBJ1-2, with D hard to call. Germline-derived CDR1 and CDR2 are SGDLS and YYNGEE. The CDR3 consists of 12 residues. V gave up 3 bases and J gave up 6 bases, with 9 bases separating them. Here the CDR3 DNA reads TGTGCCAGCAGCGGGGGTCATCATGGCTACACCTTC. Its translation is CASSGGHHGYTF.

The V and J genes are TRBV13 and TRBJ1-2, with D perhaps TRBD1 (5 bases). The CDR3 spans 16 residues. Trimming pared 5 bases from V and 3 bases from J, leaving 19 bases between. Germline CDR1 is PRHDT and CDR2 is FYEKMQ (reference sequence). CDR3 sequence reads: CASSKPLDGGDYGYTF. CDR3 DNA sequence: TGTGCCAGCAGCAAGCCCTTGGACGGGGGGGACTATGGCTACACCTTC.

This clonotype was seen at least ten times. The chain carries TRBV12-3 or TRBV12-4 and TRBJ1-5; TRBD1 is a possible D gene (5 bases). The CDR3 consists of 14 residues. The ends were cut back, 3 bases at V and 6 bases at J, with 12 bases in the middle. CDR3 DNA sequence: TGTGCCAGCAGTTTTTTTGGGGGAAGTCAGCCCCAGCATTTT. This sequence encodes CASSFFGGSQPQHF.

This clonotype has just a few counts. The gene calls are TRBV5-1 and TRBJ2-7; 11 bases align to TRBD2. The CDR3 extends over 15 amino acids. Looked up from germline, CDR1 is SGHRS and CDR2 is YFSETQ. Trimming at V came to 4 bases and at J to 7 bases, leaving 10 bases not matched to a gene. CDR3 sequence (DNA): TGCGCCAGCAGCATCTGGACTAGCGGGCCTCTTGAGCAGTACTTC. Protein sequence: CASSIWTSGPLEQYF.

Remarks on this clonotype: A clone one base away is much larger, so this may be a read error. The chain combines TRBV7-3 with TRBJ2-3; D unclear. CDR1 is SGHTA and CDR2 is FQGTGA in the germline V gene. V was clipped by 5 bases and J by 2 bases, with 14 bases between them. This CDR3 spans 15 amino acids. The DNA for the CDR3 is TGTGCCAGCAGCCCAGGAGACGGATTCACAGATACGCAGTATTTT. It yields the protein CASSPGDGFTDTQYF.

The table lists this clonotype with a few counts. A much more abundant neighbour one base away suggests this may be a read error. V and J are TRBV28 and TRBJ2-7; unclear D gene. This CDR3 spans 13 amino acids. Germline assignment: CDR1 MDHEN and CDR2 SYDVKM. CDR3 sequence: CTSSFLSGYEQYF. The DNA of the CDR3 is TGTACCAGCAGTTTCCTCTCCGGCTACGAGCAGTACTTC.

By sample fraction, this clonotype is medium-sized. The rearrangement links TRBV5-6 to TRBJ2-1; D unclear. Germline loops: CDR1 SGHDT, CDR2 YYEEEE. V was cut by 2 bases and J by 8 bases, with 20 bases left in between. This CDR3 comprises 16 residues. The CDR3, as DNA: TGTGCCAGCAGCTTCCCTACTAAGGCAATTTTGGATGAGCAGTTCTTC. Its protein is CASSFPTKAILDEQFF.

This clonotype has ten or more counts. The chain employs TRBV13 and TRBJ1-2; 9 nucleotides line up with TRBD1. V gave up 5 bases and J gave up 6 bases; unmatched junction bases: 13. This CDR3 has 16 residues. Germline CDR1 and CDR2: PRHDT and FYEKMQ (reference sequence). CDR3: CASSTGRGQGGDGYTF. DNA for the CDR3: TGTGCCAGCAGCACTGGCCGGGGACAGGGAGGGGATGGCTACACCTTC.

This clonotype was picked up many times. This rearrangement joins TRBV5-6 to TRBJ2-6, with D unclear. Germline values: CDR1 SGHDT, CDR2 YYEEEE. The CDR3 runs 14 residues. Trimming pared 0 bases from V and 2 bases from J, leaving 3 bases between. The CDR3 is CASSLVAGANVLTF. The CDR3 nucleotides are TGTGCCAGCAGCTTGGTGGCTGGGGCCAACGTCCTGACTTTC. The full variable domain, its missing parts supplied by reference TRBV5-6 and TRBJ2-6, is DAGVTQSPTHLIKTRGQQVTLRCSPKSGHDTVSWYQQALGQGPQFIFQYYEEEERQRGNFPDRFSGHQFPNYSSELNVNALLLGDSALYLCASSLVAGANVLTFGAGSRLTVL.

This clonotype has at least ten counts. The chain carries TRBV5-1 and TRBJ2-7; no definite D call. Germline V CDR1 and CDR2: SGHRS, YFSETQ. Trimming shortened V by 1 base and J by 2 bases, and 19 bases separated the two germline ends. The CDR3 extends over 17 amino acids. DNA of the CDR3: TGCGCCAGCAGCTTGTATTTTGATCGGGTCAGAACCTACGAGCAGTACTTC. Its protein product is CASSLYFDRVRTYEQYF.

This chain uses TRBV19 with TRBJ1-1; D is unresolved. The CDR3 sequence is 12 residues long. V lost 3 bases to trimming and J lost 5 bases, with 7 bases between them. CDR1 is LNHDA and CDR2 is SQIVND in the germline V gene (reference sequence). CDR3 nucleotides: TGTGCCAGTAGTATGGGGAGGACTGAAGCTTTCTTT. It specifies CASSMGRTEAFF.

The V gene is TRBV4-3, the J gene TRBJ2-4, with 7 bases identical to TRBD1. The V segment lost 4 bases and the J segment 2 bases; nucleotides outside the gene matches: 2. The CDR3 sequence is 14 residues long. The germline CDR1 and CDR2 sequences are LGHNA and YSLEER. The CDR3, as DNA: TGCGCCAGCAGCCCGGGACAGCCCAAAAACATTCAGTACTTC. Amino acid sequence: CASSPGQPKNIQYF.

This clonotype was seen many times. This chain links TRBV7-9 with TRBJ2-3; D is undetermined. This CDR3 contains 14 residues. V was cut by 2 bases and J by 1 base, with 7 bases left in between. Germline CDR1 is SEHNR and CDR2 is FQNEAQ (reference sequence). The DNA of the CDR3 is TGTGCCAGCAGCTTAAATGAGGGCACAGATACGCAGTATTTT. It is translated as CASSLNEGTDTQYF.

This clonotype was seen only a few times. The rearrangement joins TRBV6-5 to TRBJ2-1, with TRBD1 matching 12 bases. Germline trimming cut 6 bases from V and 9 bases from J; bases unmatched to any gene: 9. Germline CDR1 and CDR2: MNHEY and SVGAGI. The length of the CDR3 is 15 residues. The CDR3 DNA follows: TGTGCCAGCAGGCCCCCGGGACAGGGGGCGGGTGAGCAGTTCTTC. Amino acids: CASRPPGQGAGEQFF.

This clonotype was seen at least ten times. This chain links TRBV9 with TRBJ2-5, with D tentatively TRBD1 (5 bases). V was cut by 4 bases and J by 5 bases, with 12 bases left in between. CDR1 and CDR2 from the germline V gene are SGDLS and YYNGEE. The CDR3 extends over 13 amino acids. For the CDR3, the DNA is TGTGCCAGCAGCCCTGACAGTTGGGAGACCCAGTACTTC. This gives the protein CASSPDSWETQYF.

This clonotype occurred many times. V and J are TRBV20-1 and TRBJ2-1, with 8 bases fitting TRBD1. Trimming removed 7 bases from V and 8 bases from J; junction bases left unmatched: 7. This CDR3 contains 12 residues. Germline values: CDR1 DFQATT, CDR2 SNEGSKA (reference sequence). CDR3 sequence reads: CSDQGAKYEQFF. CDR3 in DNA: TGCAGTGACCAGGGGGCTAAGTATGAGCAGTTCTTC.